Listed below are T cell receptor beta chains from one sample, sequenced in a study of vaccination and CD4 T cells after COVID-19. These receptors' antigens are unknown. TCRdb reprocessed the PCR reads with MiXCR, giving one entry per CDR3 protein. The sample holds about 8,300 distinct CDR3 sequences; 50% are singletons and the top ten take about 25%. Sequencing input: CD4+ T cells from blood, cultured in vitro. These receptors originate from a human donor in good health. CDR3s include the opening cysteine and the closing phenylalanine or tryptophan. The D gene is left open where the match is weak. For some rows the clone size is stated as once, few or many, or as a class when expanded; others skip it.

V	D	size	J	DNA	CDR3
TRBV10-1	.	.	TRBJ2-3	TGCGCCAGCAGTGAAGGGGATACGCAGTATTTT	CASSEGDTQYF
TRBV7-9	.	.	TRBJ1-5	TGTGCCAGCAGCTCTCCAAATCAGCCCCAGCATTTT	CASSSPNQPQHF
TRBV19	.	few	TRBJ1-2	TGTGCCAGTAGTCGGTCAGGCTATGGCTACACCTTC	CASSRSGYGYTF
TRBV10-2	.	.	TRBJ1-6	TGCGCCAGCAGTGAGATAGATTCACCCCTCCACTTT	CASSEIDSPLHF
TRBV28	TRBD1	.	TRBJ1-2	TGTGCCAGCAGTATCTCGGACAGGGTCTATGGCTACACCTTC	CASSISDRVYGYTF
TRBV6-5	.	.	TRBJ1-1	TGTGCCAGCAGTTACTCAGTTCAGGGCATCACTGAAGCTTTCTTT	CASSYSVQGITEAFF
TRBV7-2	TRBD1	.	TRBJ1-2	TGTGCCAGCAATAACCCGGGACAGGGGGCTCGTGGCTACACCTTC	CASNNPGQGARGYTF
TRBV5-5	.	few	TRBJ2-2	TGTGCCAGCAGCCCTACAAGTTCCCCCGGGGAGCTGTTTTTT	CASSPTSSPGELFF
TRBV7-2	TRBD1	.	TRBJ1-4	TGTGCCAGCAGCTTAGGGGACAGGGTGCGGGAAAAACTGTTTTTT	CASSLGDRVREKLFF
TRBV19	.	.	TRBJ2-7	TGTGCCAGTAGGAACGACAGGTTGGTTACCGAGCAGTACTTC	CASRNDRLVTEQYF
TRBV27	TRBD1	few	TRBJ1-1	TGTGCCAGCAGTGCACAGGGGTTCACTGAAGCTTTCTTT	CASSAQGFTEAFF
TRBV11-2	TRBD1	.	TRBJ2-6	TGTGCCAGCAGAAGTTACAGGGGCCCAAGCTCTGGGGCCAACGTCCTGACTTTC	CASRSYRGPSSGANVLTF
TRBV12-3/TRBV12-4	.	.	TRBJ2-3	TGTGCCAGCAGTTTGGGGAAAGATACGCAGTATTTT	CASSLGKDTQYF
TRBV6-2/TRBV6-3	TRBD1	few	TRBJ1-6	TGTGCCAGCAGTTCCGGGACAGTTCGGTCACCCCTCCACTTT	CASSSGTVRSPLHF
TRBV6-5	.	.	TRBJ1-1	TGTGCCAGCAGTTCCCAAGGATACACTGAAGCTTTCTTT	CASSSQGYTEAFF
TRBV6-5	.	.	TRBJ2-1	TGTGCCAGCAGTTACACGACTAGATTCAATGAGCAGTTCTTC	CASSYTTRFNEQFF
TRBV20-1	TRBD2	once	TRBJ2-3	TGCAGTGCTCGGACTAGCTGGATGGTGGATACGCAGTATTTT	CSARTSWMVDTQYF
TRBV11-2	.	.	TRBJ2-2	TGTGCCAGCACCGTAACGGGCTTTGTATATGGCGGGGAGCTGTTTTTT	CASTVTGFVYGGELFF
TRBV7-6	TRBD2	.	TRBJ2-2	TGTGCCAGCAGCTTGATGAGCGGGAAAGTTTGGGGGGAGCTGTTTTTT	CASSLMSGKVWGELFF
TRBV19	.	.	TRBJ1-1	TGTGCCAGTAGGGTCCCGGAGACGAACACTGAAGCTTTCTTT	CASRVPETNTEAFF
TRBV28	TRBD2	.	TRBJ2-7	TGTGCCAGCAGTTTCCTTTCGCTAGCGGGAGACTACGAGCAGTACTTC	CASSFLSLAGDYEQYF
TRBV18	.	.	TRBJ1-5	TGTGCCAGCTCACCTTTGCATCAGCCCCAGCATTTT	CASSPLHQPQHF
TRBV4-2	TRBD2	.	TRBJ2-1	TGTGCCAGCAGCCAAGAGGGGGTGGTAGCGGGGAACAATGAGCAGTTCTTC	CASSQEGVVAGNNEQFF
TRBV19	.	.	TRBJ2-7	TGTGCCAGTAATGGGGATGGCTACGAGCAGTACTTC	CASNGDGYEQYF
TRBV12-3/TRBV12-4	.	.	TRBJ1-5	TGTGCCAGCAGTTCTGCAGGGTTAGCTCAGCCCCAGCATTTT	CASSSAGLAQPQHF
TRBV6-5	TRBD2	.	TRBJ2-1	TGTGCCAGCAGTTTGTTGACAGCGGGAGGATCCAATGAGCAGTTCTTC	CASSLLTAGGSNEQFF
TRBV7-9	.	.	TRBJ2-3	TGTGCCAGCAGCTTTGAACTGGCAGATACGCAGTATTTT	CASSFELADTQYF
TRBV4-1	.	.	TRBJ2-3	TGCGCCAGCAGCCACGGGCGGCAGCGGAATCGAACAGATACGCAGTATTTT	CASSHGRQRNRTDTQYF
TRBV7-2	TRBD2	.	TRBJ2-3	TGTGCCAGCAGCTGGACTAGTGCAGGCACAGATACGCAGTATTTT	CASSWTSAGTDTQYF
TRBV19	.	.	TRBJ1-1	TGTGCCAGTAGGTATTCAGGGGCGCGGGAGACTGAAGCTTTCTTT	CASRYSGARETEAFF
TRBV19	.	few	TRBJ1-5	TGTGCCAGTAGTCCGACTAACGGGGCCAATCCCCAGCATTTT	CASSPTNGANPQHF
TRBV6-5	.	.	TRBJ1-1	TGTGCCAGCAGTTACGCGGCAGGGAACACTGAAGCTTTCTTT	CASSYAAGNTEAFF
TRBV28	.	.	TRBJ1-2	TGTGCCAGCAGTTTAGAGGGCCCTGGCTATGGCTACACCTTC	CASSLEGPGYGYTF
TRBV5-1	TRBD2	.	TRBJ2-3	TGCGCCAGCAGCTCGGGACTAGCGGGGCCGTTGGATACGCAGTATTTT	CASSSGLAGPLDTQYF
TRBV30	.	once	TRBJ2-6	TGTGCCTGGAACACCCCCAAATGGGCCAACGTCCTGACTTTC	CAWNTPKWANVLTF
TRBV14	.	.	TRBJ1-1	TGCGATCTTCGGACCAACACTGAAGCTTTCTTT	CDLRTNTEAFF
TRBV21-1	.	few	TRBJ2-2	TGTGCCAGCAGCAAACGGGCCAGCTTCGCCGGGGAGCTGTTTTTT	CASSKRASFAGELFF
TRBV7-8	.	.	TRBJ1-1	TGTGCCAGCAGCGTCTGGCTTGGTGGAGCTTTCTTT	CASSVWLGGAFF
TRBV10-3	.	large	TRBJ2-7	TGTGCCACCCAAGACGAGCGGTTCTCCTACGAGCAGTACTTC	CATQDERFSYEQYF
TRBV19	TRBD1	large	TRBJ2-2	TGTGCCAGTAGTACTAACAGGGGTACCGGGGAGCTGTTTTTT	CASSTNRGTGELFF
TRBV20-1	.	few	TRBJ2-5	TGCAGTGCTAGAAGGACTTCCGGGACCTCGAAGACCCAGTACTTC	CSARRTSGTSKTQYF
TRBV6-1	.	.	TRBJ2-3	TGTGCCAGCAAGACCACCGGACACCCCACAGATACGCAGTATTTT	CASKTTGHPTDTQYF
TRBV12-3/TRBV12-4	TRBD2	.	TRBJ2-7	TGTGCCAGCAGTCACACGGGACTAGCGGGTTCCGAGCAGTACTTC	CASSHTGLAGSEQYF
TRBV7-2	TRBD1	few	TRBJ1-1	TGTGCCAGCAGCTTAGGGGACAGGGCCAACACTGAAGCTTTCTTT	CASSLGDRANTEAFF
TRBV24-1	.	.	TRBJ1-2	TGTGCCACCAGTGATTTACCCCCCGACAGTTACCGAAACTATGGCTACACCTTC	CATSDLPPDSYRNYGYTF
TRBV27	TRBD1	few	TRBJ2-3	TGTGCCAGCAGCCTGCGGCCTCGACAGGGGACCGTGGATACGCAGTATTTT	CASSLRPRQGTVDTQYF
TRBV20-1	.	.	TRBJ1-6	TGCAGTGCTAGTTCACCGTCAAACTCACCCCTCCACTTT	CSASSPSNSPLHF
TRBV6-1	TRBD2	.	TRBJ2-2	TGTGCCAGCAGTGCCCTAGCGGGACTTAACACCGGGGAGCTGTTTTTT	CASSALAGLNTGELFF
TRBV10-3	.	.	TRBJ1-2	TGTGCCATCAGTGAGGGGGAGAACGGCTACACCTTC	CAISEGENGYTF
TRBV12-3/TRBV12-4	TRBD2	.	TRBJ2-5	TGTGCCAGCAGTCCTGGACTAGCGGGGGGGTACAAAGAGACCCAGTACTTC	CASSPGLAGGYKETQYF